This T cell receptor (beta chain) was captured in a study of control samples from healthy donors and cancer patients. CDR1 LNHNV and CDR2 YYDKDF come from the germline V gene (reference sequence). CDR3 length: 14 residues. After removal of 6 bases from V and 0 bases from J, the junction contained 4 bases not matched to a gene. Sequenced by immunoSEQ multiplex PCR; TCRdb stores in-frame clones only, minus some. The table shows 150,000 to 200,000 clones, with around 90% occurring only once. This clone was recorded once. The sample taken for sequencing was blood. The chain recombines TRBV15 with TRBJ1-1, with TRBD1 matching 7 bases. This TCR was sampled from a woman aged 50 to 60 in good health. The DNA for the CDR3 is TGTGCCACCAGGGTCAGGGGGGTGAACACTGAAGCTTTCTTT. It translates to CATRVRGVNTEAFF. Full variable domain (remainder filled in from reference TRBV15 and TRBJ1-1): DAMVIQNPRYQVTQFGKPVTLSCSQTLNHNVMYWYQQKSSQAPKLLFHYYDKDFNNEADTPDNFQSRRPNTSFCFLDIRSPGLGDTAMYLCATRVRGVNTEAFFGQGTRLTVV.